What follows is one T cell receptor (beta chain) and its context. Data came from immunoSEQ multiplex PCR; TCRdb stores just in-frame clones and leaves some out. The sample yields roughly 220,000 clones, roughly 88% seen once. The data were taken from a study of blood T cell repertoires in COVID-19. Sequencing input: peripheral blood. The source of this sequence is a young man who had recovered from COVID-19.

CDR3 DNA: TGTGCCAGTAGTACCCAGTACACCGGGGAGCTGTTTTTT. This translates into CASSTQYTGELFF. V is TRBV19 and J is TRBJ2-2; no reliable D call. This CDR3 region has 13 residues. The V and J ends lost 4 bases and 3 bases respectively, with 6 bases between them. From germline, CDR1 is LNHDA and CDR2 SQIVND (reference sequence).